This is a list of T cell receptor beta chains from one sample in a study of CD8+CD57+ T cells in acquired aplastic anemia. TCRdb called the reads again in MiXCR, with one record for every CDR3 protein. This table has fewer than 200,000 distinct CDR3 sequences, about 45% appearing once. Sequenced: sorted CD4+, CD8+, or CD8+CD57+ T cells (not recorded which) from PBMCs. These receptors were collected from a human donor with aplastic anemia. Both conserved end residues are part of each CDR3. A D gene is named only where the DNA matches it firmly. Not all rows give a size; the values are once, few, many and, for expanded clones, a class.

CDR3 protein: CASSLAGTGTNEKLFF
CDR3 DNA: TGCGCCAGCAGCTTGGCCGGGACAGGAACTAATGAAAAACTGTTTTTT
V gene: TRBV5-1
clone size: many
D gene: TRBD1
J gene: TRBJ1-4

CDR3 protein: CASSIGGRDQPQHF
CDR3 DNA: TGTGCCAGTAGTATAGGGGGCAGGGATCAGCCCCAGCATTTT
V gene: TRBV19
clone size: .
D gene: .
J gene: TRBJ1-5

CDR3 protein: CASRMDQPQHF
CDR3 DNA: TGTGCCAGCAGGATGGATCAGCCCCAGCATTTT
V gene: TRBV2
clone size: many
D gene: .
J gene: TRBJ1-5

CDR3 protein: CSARLIVNTEAFF
CDR3 DNA: TGCAGTGCTAGACTTATTGTGAACACTGAAGCTTTCTTT
V gene: TRBV20-1
clone size: .
D gene: .
J gene: TRBJ1-1

CDR3 protein: CASSLAATRQNAYQETQYF
CDR3 DNA: TGCGCCAGCAGCTTGGCGGCGACTAGGCAAAATGCGTACCAAGAGACCCAGTACTTC
V gene: TRBV5-1
clone size: many
D gene: .
J gene: TRBJ2-5

CDR3 protein: CASSLAVQGGAFF
CDR3 DNA: TGCGCCAGCAGCTTGGCCGTTCAGGGGGGAGCTTTCTTT
V gene: TRBV5-1
clone size: many
D gene: TRBD1
J gene: TRBJ1-1

CDR3 protein: CATDKYRAADTQYF
CDR3 DNA: TGTGCCACCGACAAATACAGGGCGGCAGATACGCAGTATTTT
V gene: TRBV24-1
clone size: .
D gene: .
J gene: TRBJ2-3

CDR3 protein: CASTLTGEGSTDTQYF
CDR3 DNA: TGCGCCAGCACACTGACAGGGGAAGGGAGCACAGATACGCAGTATTTT
V gene: TRBV10-1
clone size: .
D gene: TRBD1
J gene: TRBJ2-3

CDR3 protein: CAISDASYEQYF
CDR3 DNA: TGTGCCATCAGTGATGCCTCCTACGAGCAGTACTTC
V gene: TRBV10-3
clone size: many
D gene: .
J gene: TRBJ2-7

CDR3 protein: CASSSTGSPGNTIYF
CDR3 DNA: TGTGCCAGCAGCTCCACAGGTTCTCCTGGAAACACCATATATTTT
V gene: TRBV11-3
clone size: many
D gene: .
J gene: TRBJ1-3

CDR3 protein: CASSLLRGRNTGELFF
CDR3 DNA: TGTGCCAGCAGCTTATTGCGGGGGCGAAACACCGGGGAGCTGTTTTTT
V gene: TRBV7-8
clone size: many
D gene: .
J gene: TRBJ2-2

CDR3 protein: CSARDISTDTQYF
CDR3 DNA: TGCAGTGCTCGAGACATTAGCACAGATACGCAGTATTTT
V gene: TRBV20-1
clone size: .
D gene: .
J gene: TRBJ2-3

CDR3 protein: CASSLGQEFNSPLHF
CDR3 DNA: TGTGCCAGCAGTCTGGGACAGGAGTTTAATTCACCCCTCCACTTT
V gene: TRBV7-2
clone size: .
D gene: TRBD1
J gene: TRBJ1-6

CDR3 protein: CASSVTGNEKLFF
CDR3 DNA: TGTGCCAGCAGCGTAACAGGGAACGAAAAACTGTTTTTT
V gene: TRBV9
clone size: many
D gene: .
J gene: TRBJ1-4

CDR3 protein: CASKEGGTGVYEQYF
CDR3 DNA: TGTGCCAGTAAAGAGGGGGGGACAGGGGTCTACGAGCAGTACTTC
V gene: TRBV19
clone size: many
D gene: TRBD1
J gene: TRBJ2-7

CDR3 protein: CSVEDSGLNNQPQHF
CDR3 DNA: TGCAGCGTTGAAGACTCGGGGTTGAACAATCAGCCCCAGCATTTT
V gene: TRBV29-1
clone size: .
D gene: .
J gene: TRBJ1-5

CDR3 protein: CASSTQSRLLEEQHF
CDR3 DNA: TGTGCCAGCAGCACCCAGAGCAGACTCTTGGAGGAGCAGCACTTC
V gene: TRBV5-4
clone size: .
D gene: .
J gene: TRBJ2-7

CDR3 protein: CASSLSGRMGYSPLHF
CDR3 DNA: TGTGCCAGCAGTTTAAGTGGCAGGATGGGGTATTCACCCCTCCACTTT
V gene: TRBV12-3/TRBV12-4
clone size: many
D gene: .
J gene: TRBJ1-6

CDR3 protein: CASTLAEANTGELFF
CDR3 DNA: TGTGCCAGCACACTAGCGGAGGCGAACACCGGGGAGCTGTTTTTT
V gene: TRBV2
clone size: .
D gene: TRBD2
J gene: TRBJ2-2

CDR3 protein: CASSIGTASYNEQFF
CDR3 DNA: TGTGCCAGTAGTATAGGGACAGCCTCCTACAATGAGCAGTTCTTC
V gene: TRBV19
clone size: .
D gene: .
J gene: TRBJ2-1

CDR3 protein: CASSQTWNLPYEQFF
CDR3 DNA: TGCGCCAGCAGCCAAACATGGAACCTGCCGTATGAGCAGTTCTTC
V gene: TRBV4-1
clone size: many
D gene: .
J gene: TRBJ2-1

CDR3 protein: CASSFGLAGGRRYNEQFF
CDR3 DNA: TGTGCCAGCAGCTTCGGCCTAGCGGGGGGCCGTCGTTACAATGAGCAGTTCTTC
V gene: TRBV5-4
clone size: .
D gene: TRBD2
J gene: TRBJ2-1

CDR3 protein: CASSFWGAGVEDTQYF
CDR3 DNA: TGTGCCAGCAGTTTCTGGGGGGCTGGGGTGGAAGATACGCAGTATTTT
V gene: TRBV28
clone size: .
D gene: .
J gene: TRBJ2-3

CDR3 protein: CATSVGGTYNEQFF
CDR3 DNA: TGTGCCACCAGTGTCGGCGGAACCTACAATGAGCAGTTCTTC
V gene: TRBV24-1
clone size: .
D gene: .
J gene: TRBJ2-1

CDR3 protein: CSANEGQGENSPLHF
CDR3 DNA: TGCAGTGCCAATGAGGGGCAGGGGGAAAATTCACCCCTCCACTTT
V gene: TRBV20-1
clone size: .
D gene: TRBD1
J gene: TRBJ1-6

CDR3 protein: CASSLAPLGQLLGTGTQYF
CDR3 DNA: TGCGCCAGCAGCTTGGCCCCACTCGGGCAGCTTCTTGGGACAGGTACGCAGTATTTT
V gene: TRBV5-1
clone size: .
D gene: TRBD1
J gene: TRBJ2-3

CDR3 protein: CASSAGQGGTEAFF
CDR3 DNA: TGTGCCAGCAGCGCGGGACAGGGAGGGACTGAAGCTTTCTTT
V gene: TRBV2
clone size: many
D gene: TRBD1
J gene: TRBJ1-1

CDR3 protein: CASSVTGANSPLHF
CDR3 DNA: TGTGCCAGCAGCGTCACAGGGGCGAATTCACCCCTCCACTTT
V gene: TRBV9
clone size: many
D gene: TRBD1
J gene: TRBJ1-6

CDR3 protein: CASSPYAWDSTNQPQHF
CDR3 DNA: TGTGCCAGCAGCCCCTACGCTTGGGACAGCACCAATCAGCCCCAGCATTTT
V gene: TRBV6-2/TRBV6-3
clone size: .
D gene: TRBD1
J gene: TRBJ1-5

CDR3 protein: CATSRNTGLADNEQFF
CDR3 DNA: TGTGCCACCAGCAGGAACACGGGACTAGCGGACAATGAGCAGTTCTTC
V gene: TRBV15
clone size: .
D gene: TRBD2
J gene: TRBJ2-1

CDR3 protein: CASGQSYGYTF
CDR3 DNA: TGTGCCAGCGGACAGAGCTATGGCTACACCTTC
V gene: TRBV7-2
clone size: .
D gene: .
J gene: TRBJ1-2

CDR3 protein: CASSPSGGAGQTQYF
CDR3 DNA: TGTGCCAGCAGCCCGAGCGGGGGGGCTGGACAGACCCAGTACTTC
V gene: TRBV9
clone size: many
D gene: TRBD2
J gene: TRBJ2-5

CDR3 protein: CATSDPSSGLSGTQYF
CDR3 DNA: TGTGCCACCAGTGATCCCTCTAGTGGGCTTAGTGGTACGCAGTATTTT
V gene: TRBV24-1
clone size: .
D gene: .
J gene: TRBJ2-3

CDR3 protein: CASSEVQINTEAFF
CDR3 DNA: TGCGCCAGCAGTGAGGTTCAGATCAACACTGAAGCTTTCTTT
V gene: TRBV10-2
clone size: many
D gene: .
J gene: TRBJ1-1

CDR3 protein: CSARLAGNQETQYF
CDR3 DNA: TGCAGTGCTAGACTAGCGGGGAATCAAGAGACCCAGTACTTC
V gene: TRBV20-1
clone size: .
D gene: TRBD2
J gene: TRBJ2-5

CDR3 protein: CASTPGAPDYGYTF
CDR3 DNA: TGTGCCAGCACCCCAGGGGCGCCGGACTATGGCTACACCTTC
V gene: TRBV2
clone size: few
D gene: .
J gene: TRBJ1-2

CDR3 protein: CASSLEWRGNEQFF
CDR3 DNA: TGTGCCAGCAGCTTGGAGTGGCGCGGCAATGAGCAGTTCTTC
V gene: TRBV5-8
clone size: many
D gene: .
J gene: TRBJ2-1

CDR3 protein: CASSRGERDYEQYF
CDR3 DNA: TGTGCCAGCAGCAGGGGAGAGCGGGATTACGAGCAGTACTTC
V gene: TRBV7-9
clone size: .
D gene: TRBD2
J gene: TRBJ2-7

CDR3 protein: CASSVGQGVFTGELFF
CDR3 DNA: TGTGCCAGCAGCGTAGGCCAGGGGGTTTTCACCGGGGAGCTGTTTTTT
V gene: TRBV9
clone size: many
D gene: TRBD1
J gene: TRBJ2-2

CDR3 protein: CASSKTSGGPDTQYF
CDR3 DNA: TGTGCCAGCAGTAAGACTAGCGGGGGCCCAGATACGCAGTATTTT
V gene: TRBV6-1
clone size: .
D gene: TRBD2
J gene: TRBJ2-3

CDR3 protein: CAISDLVTDNYGYTF
CDR3 DNA: TGTGCCATCAGTGACCTCGTGACGGATAACTATGGCTACACCTTC
V gene: TRBV10-3
clone size: many
D gene: .
J gene: TRBJ1-2

CDR3 protein: CASSLGRQGGELFF
CDR3 DNA: TGTGCCAGCAGCCTGGGACGGCAGGGGGGGGAGCTGTTTTTT
V gene: TRBV9
clone size: .
D gene: .
J gene: TRBJ2-2

CDR3 protein: CASSFDRDNEQFF
CDR3 DNA: TGTGCCAGCAGCTTCGACCGGGACAATGAGCAGTTCTTC
V gene: TRBV7-2
clone size: .
D gene: .
J gene: TRBJ2-1

CDR3 protein: CASSGRTGALWF
CDR3 DNA: TGCGCCAGCAGCGGACGGACGGGCGCCCTGTGGTTC
V gene: TRBV5-1
clone size: .
D gene: .
J gene: TRBJ2-5